Sequencing of this T cell receptor beta chain was carried out in a study of blood T cell repertoires in COVID-19. Study background: The samples span acute and convalescent COVID-19 from the United States, Italy and Spain. From T cells, B-cell-depleted T cells, or PBMCs came the material, which was cDNA or gDNA.

V shed 5 bases and J 4 bases; nucleotides not matched to a gene: 5. The CDR3 runs to 15 residues. Germline V lookup: CDR1 MNHEY, CDR2 SVGAGI. Original processing notes: Reference gene primer amplification gave estimated nucleated cell counts. Clones were read by immunoSEQ multiplex PCR, and TCRdb kept only the in-frame ones, dropping some. V and J calls and clone size are given by that table; D and trimming were obtained from the DNA. The profile covers about 260,000 clones, with approximately 82% appearing a single time and around 2% taken by the ten largest. The source of this sequence is a woman aged 80 or older with acute or convalescent COVID-19. Sequenced: peripheral blood. This chain joins TRBV6-5 and TRBJ1-6, with 7 positions matching TRBD1. The CDR3 loop reads CASSPTGTYNSPLHF. The CDR3 region has the DNA TGTGCCAGCAGTCCGACAGGGACTTATAATTCACCCCTCCACTTT.